This T cell receptor (beta chain) was obtained from a study of shared clonotypes between healthy human individuals. Broader study findings: Generation probability values for non-shared clonotypes were lower than those for clonotypes shared by all four donors.

With respect to this clone: What it binds is not known.

V lost 2 bases, J lost 3 bases, and 25 bases lay in between. Looked up from germline, CDR1 is MDHEN and CDR2 is SYDVKM. This CDR3 spans 19 amino acids. Selected positively for CCR7 and CD45RO-negative, naive CD8 cells excluded terminally differentiated effector memory CD45RA+ cells. In the original analysis: Sequence data from immunoSEQ were junction-only and lacked quality scores; consequently, filtering differed. Clones were read by immunoSEQ multiplex PCR, and TCRdb kept only the in-frame ones, dropping some. V and J calls and clone size are given by that table; D and trimming were obtained from the DNA. The sample consists of about 1.9 million clones, 93% of them appearing once.

The TCR was taken from a man aged 18 to 29 in good health. Some clones in this sample may be carry-over from other donors' samples. V usage is TRBV28 and J usage is TRBJ1-2, with D unresolved. The material sequenced was naive CD8+ T cells from PBMCs. The CDR3 coding sequence is TGTGCCAGCAGTTTACCATCCGACGGTGCCTCTGCCGGATACTATGGCTACACCTTC. This encodes CASSLPSDGASAGYYGYTF.